This TCR beta chain was captured by sequencing in a study of cytomegalovirus exposure and HLA in healthy donors. Study observations and caveats: Researchers catalogued about 160 TCR beta chains as cytomegalovirus-associated.

CDR1 LNHDA and CDR2 SQIVND come from the germline V gene (reference sequence). The CDR3 length is 13 residues. Trimming cost V 6 bases and J 4 bases, with 9 bases left between them. Using immunoSEQ multiplex PCR, the repertoire was profiled, and TCRdb retains in-frame clones only, with some absent. The sample shows 60,000 to 85,000 clones, 94% of them seen only once. Concerning this clone itself: Its target is not known.

The chain has TRBV19 and TRBJ2-2, with D unresolved. Sequences were obtained from PBMCs. The TCR comes from a man aged 18 to 30 in good health and CMV-seropositive. The CDR3 region is CASRWPTTGELFF. Written as DNA, the CDR3 is TGTGCCAGTAGGTGGCCCACCACCGGGGAGCTGTTTTTT.